Here is one T cell receptor (beta chain) with its context. The CDR3 is made up of 17 amino acids. With V trimmed by 6 bases and J by 5 bases, 9 bases remained unmatched. CDR1 and CDR2 (germline): SGHTA, FQGTGA. The data originate from a study of T-cell reconstitution after alpha-beta-depleted transplantation in children. Unique molecular identifiers featured in how the TCRbeta library was prepared. TCRdb analysed the PCR reads with MiXCR anew, one entry per CDR3 protein. The sample lists approximately 270,000 distinct CDR3 sequences; around 9.6% were seen once. This chain links TRBV7-3 with TRBJ2-3; TRBD2 aligns across 15 bases. This sample comprised PBMCs from the stem cell graft donor, obtained from the stem cell graft. The source of this sequence is a human donor who donated a stem cell graft to a child with SCID. CDR3 in DNA: TGTGCCAGCAGTTCCGGACTAGCGGGGGGGCGGCTAGATACGCAGTATTTT. The encoded protein is CASSSGLAGGRLDTQYF.